This T cell receptor (beta chain) appears in the sequencing data of a study of T-cell reconstitution after alpha-beta-depleted transplantation in children. Molecular barcoding with unique molecular identifiers was used for the TCRbeta library. From the PCR reads, TCRdb called clonotypes with MiXCR, one entry per CDR3 protein. The sample has a few hundred thousand distinct CDR3 sequences, around 15% seen once; the top ten hold under 30%. This clonotype has a handful of counts. The sequenced sample was PBMCs, mostly from graft donor cells, obtained 360 days after TCRalphabeta/CD19-depleted stem cell transplant. This receptor was obtained from a boy in the first two years of life who had a stem cell transplant for Wiskott-Aldrich syndrome, so the T cells may come from the graft donor.

The CDR3 loop is CSASRFAGPISKETQYF. CDR3 DNA: TGCAGTGCTAGTAGATTTGCGGGACCTATTAGTAAAGAGACCCAGTACTTC. The chain combines TRBV20-1 with TRBJ2-5, with a tentative D call TRBD2 (6 bases). Germline-derived CDR1 and CDR2 are DFQATT and SNEGSKA (reference sequence). Trimming removed 3 bases at V and 3 bases at J, with 23 bases between. The CDR3 totals 17 residues.